Listed here are 17 T cell receptor beta chains from one sample, sequenced in a study of follicular helper T cells after annual influenza vaccination. Only in-frame clones appear in the TCRdb table, and some are missing; sequencing was by immunoSEQ multiplex PCR. The repertoire consists of about 10,000 clones, with over 75% occurring once and the leading ten covering over 0.65%. Noted time point: 2014-2015 season, 7 days after vaccination. Sequences were derived from CXCR5- memory CD4+ T cells sorted from blood, sampled 7 days after influenza vaccination. These receptors all come from an adult who received the influenza vaccine.

This clone has a single count. V usage is TRBV27 and J usage is TRBJ2-7, with TRBD2 identical over 9 bases. CDR1 and CDR2 (germline): MNHEY, SMNVEV (reference sequence). The CDR3 length is 15 residues. V trimming: 6 bases; J trimming: 4 bases; junction bases outside the gene matches: 10. The CDR3 region is CASRQIAGEAYEQYF. The DNA for the CDR3 is TGTGCCAGCAGGCAGATAGCGGGAGAAGCGTACGAGCAGTACTTC.

The J gene is TRBJ2-7, the V gene TRBV9; 8 nucleotides agree with TRBD1. Trimming cost V 3 bases and J 8 bases; bases outside gene matches: 10. The CDR3 has 14 residues. Germline lookup yields CDR1 SGDLS and CDR2 YYNGEE. CDR3 nucleotides: TGTGCCAGCAGCGCCACCGGGACAGGAGGCAAGCAGTACTTC. It encodes CASSATGTGGKQYF.

The chain carries TRBV27 and TRBJ1-5, with D tentatively TRBD1 (6 bases). V was cut by 2 bases and J by 6 bases, with 11 bases left in between. Germline lookup yields CDR1 MNHEY and CDR2 SMNVEV (reference sequence). CDR3 size: 14 residues. This chain's CDR3 is CASSLRGGSQPQHF. CDR3 sequence (DNA): TGTGCCAGCAGTTTACGAGGGGGGAGTCAGCCCCAGCATTTT.

The chain employs TRBV2 and TRBJ2-1; D possibly corresponds to TRBD1 (6 bases). The CDR3 has 14 amino acids. Germline V gene data show CDR1 as SNHLY and CDR2 as FYNNEI. V was cut by 1 base and J by 8 bases, with 12 bases left in between. CDR3 bases: TGTGCCAGCAGTGAAGGACAGGTTTGGCATGAGCAGTTCTTC. Residues: CASSEGQVWHEQFF.

CDR3 region: CASSTTGTVEKLFF. As DNA, the CDR3 is TGCGCCAGCAGCACGACCGGGACAGTCGAAAAACTGTTTTTT. The chain employs TRBV4-1 and TRBJ1-4; 7 nucleotides line up with TRBD1. Unmatched junction bases numbered 8, after V lost 5 bases and J lost 8 bases. The length of the CDR3 is 14 residues. CDR1 is MGHRA, CDR2 YSYEKL, per germline.

This clone was seen a single time. CDR3 nucleotide sequence: TGTGCCAGCAGCAAAGCCGCGGACCCCCACTCTGGAAACACCATATATTTT. Translating it yields CASSKAADPHSGNTIYF. This chain links TRBV21-1 with TRBJ1-3. TRBV21-1 is an annotated pseudogene. This CDR3 is built from 17 residues.

The chain recombines TRBV27 with TRBJ2-7; 11 bases align to TRBD1. This CDR3 has 16 amino acids. Germline loops: CDR1 MNHEY, CDR2 SMNVEV (reference sequence). The J segment lost 5 bases and the V segment lost 6 bases, leaving 12 bases of the junction unmatched. CDR3 residues: CASSFGGGTGGDEQYF. The CDR3 DNA reads as TGTGCCAGCAGCTTCGGTGGGGGGACAGGGGGTGACGAGCAGTACTTC.

The J gene is TRBJ1-2, the V gene TRBV7-9; 8 bases map to TRBD1. This CDR3 is built from 15 residues. The V gene end was trimmed by 4 bases and the J gene end by 4 bases; junction bases not matched to a gene: 8. Germline V lookup: CDR1 SEHNR, CDR2 FQNEAQ (reference sequence). The CDR3: CASSSGQGLRYGYTF. The DNA of the CDR3 is TGTGCCAGCAGCTCCGGACAGGGACTTCGCTATGGCTACACCTTC. Filled out from reference TRBV7-9 and TRBJ1-2, the complete variable domain reads DTGVSQNPRHKITKRGQNVTFRCDPISEHNRLYWYRQTLGQGPEFLTYFQNEAQLEKSRLLSDRFSAERPKGSFSTLEIQRTEQGDSAMYLCASSSGQGLRYGYTFGSGTRLTVV.

The chain carries TRBV5-8 and TRBJ2-5, with D tentatively TRBD1 (6 bases). Germline CDR1 reads SGHTS; CDR2 reads YDEGEE. The CDR3 loop spans 14 amino acids. V lost 2 bases and J lost 5, with 13 bases in between. As DNA, the CDR3 is TGTGCCAGCAGCTTAGCAGGGGCGCGGGAGACCCAGTACTTC. Protein: CASSLAGARETQYF.

J is TRBJ2-3 and V is TRBV30; possibly TRBD2 for D (5 bases). CDR1 GTSNPN and CDR2 SVGIG come from the germline V gene (reference sequence). The V end was cut by 0 bases, the J end by 2 bases, with 9 bases between. The CDR3 sequence is 14 residues long. CDR3 nucleotides: TGTGCCTGGAGTGTACCTAGCCTCACAGATACGCAGTATTTT. Its translation: CAWSVPSLTDTQYF.

The V call is TRBV2, the J call TRBJ2-4; no definite D call. The V gene's germline CDR1 is SNHLY and CDR2 FYNNEI. The V gene lost 5 bases and the J gene lost 6 bases, with 8 bases spanning the gap. The CDR3 has 12 residues. The CDR3 region is CASSQMRNIQYF. The CDR3 nucleotides read TGTGCCAGCAGTCAGATGAGAAACATTCAGTACTTC.

This clone occurred once. The CDR3 protein is CASSLSHRPYEQYF. CDR3 coding DNA: TGTGCCAGCAGTTTATCGCACAGACCCTACGAGCAGTACTTC. The chain is built from TRBV28 and TRBJ2-7; D is ambiguous. In germline, CDR1 is MDHEN, CDR2 SYDVKM. Trimming pared 1 base from V and 2 bases from J, leaving 9 bases between. There are 14 residues in the CDR3.

The rearrangement links TRBV5-5 to TRBJ2-1, with 14 bases lining up with TRBD2. This CDR3 contains 16 residues. Trimming at V came to 3 bases and at J to 9 bases, leaving 8 bases not matched to a gene. Germline CDR1 reads SGHKS; CDR2 reads YYEKEE (reference sequence). The CDR3 here is CASSWTGTSGRIEQFF. CDR3 coding DNA: TGTGCCAGCAGCTGGACCGGGACTAGCGGGAGAATTGAGCAGTTCTTC. Based on the CDR3 plus reference TRBV5-5 and TRBJ2-1, the full variable domain is DAGVTQSPTHLIKTRGQQVTLRCSPISGHKSVSWYQQVLGQGPQFIFQYYEKEERGRGNFPDRFSARQFPNYSSELNVNALLLGDSALYLCASSWTGTSGRIEQFFGPGTRLTVL.

This clone has a single count. The chain recombines TRBV9 with TRBJ1-4, with D unresolved. Germline-derived CDR1 and CDR2 are SGDLS and YYNGEE. Between the trimmed V and J ends, which lost 5 bases and 1 base, there was a span of 9 bases. This CDR3 contains 14 residues. The DNA of the CDR3 is TGTGCCAGCAGTGTTGCGGGAACTAATGAAAAACTGTTTTTT. Protein product: CASSVAGTNEKLFF.

The CDR3 DNA sequence: TGTGCCAGCACCAACCTCGGGCTAGCGGGGCTCAATGAGCAGTTCTTC. This gives the protein CASTNLGLAGLNEQFF. The V call is TRBV28, the J call TRBJ2-1; 9 bases fit TRBD2. This CDR3 has 16 residues. The trim removed 7 bases at V and 6 bases at J, leaving 13 bases unmatched. Germline CDR1 reads MDHEN; CDR2 reads SYDVKM.

The chain uses TRBV5-1 and TRBJ2-3; 8 nucleotides line up with TRBD2. Germline CDR1 SGHRS, CDR2 YFSETQ. The CDR3 contains 16 residues. V dropped 4 bases and J dropped 1; count of bases not matched to a gene: 8. CDR3 loop: CASSREGPRGTDTQYF. DNA for the CDR3: TGCGCCAGCAGCCGGGAGGGTCCTAGGGGCACAGATACGCAGTATTTT.

This rearrangement joins TRBV6-6 to TRBJ1-1; 7 bases align to TRBD1. The J segment lost 1 base and the V segment lost 6 bases, leaving 5 bases of the junction unmatched. CDR3 length: 14 amino acids. Germline CDR1 MNHNY, CDR2 SVGAGI (reference sequence). CDR3 in DNA: TGTGCCAGCAGCCTGGACAGGAGGAACACTGAAGCTTTCTTT. Its protein is CASSLDRRNTEAFF.